Included here is one T cell receptor beta chain sequence, with context. The time point denotes: patch test 2, 6 weeks after DPC sensitization. Treatment reported: therapeutic diphenylcyclopropenone sensitization with weekly scalp DPC. This record comes from a study of human T cells and chemical hapten exposure. Study details: Alopecia areata, totalis or universalis affected patients, mainly female.

Trimming at V came to 7 bases and at J to 4 bases, leaving 15 bases not matched to a gene. The CDR3 sequence is 17 residues long. The germline V gene encodes CDR1 PRHDT and CDR2 FYEKMQ (reference sequence). In the source study's methods: Across samples, TCR counts had a median of 95,638 and ranged from about 20,000 to 750,000. One entry per CDR3 protein, called by TCRdb with MiXCR from the RACE reads. V and J calls and clone size were set by TCRdb, not the authors. The table has hundreds of thousands of distinct CDR3 sequences, about 6% seen once. Sequencing was performed on whole blood, taken in connection with sensitization to the hapten diphenylcyclopropenone (DPC). V and J are TRBV13 and TRBJ2-2; 7 nucleotides agree with TRBD1. This receptor was obtained from a woman between 18 and 29 years old with alopecia areata. Some clones in this sample may be carry-over from other donors' samples. CDR3 loop: CASTLNEGALLTGELFF. The CDR3 DNA reads as TGTGCCAGCACCCTGAACGAGGGGGCGCTTCTCACCGGGGAGCTGTTTTTT.